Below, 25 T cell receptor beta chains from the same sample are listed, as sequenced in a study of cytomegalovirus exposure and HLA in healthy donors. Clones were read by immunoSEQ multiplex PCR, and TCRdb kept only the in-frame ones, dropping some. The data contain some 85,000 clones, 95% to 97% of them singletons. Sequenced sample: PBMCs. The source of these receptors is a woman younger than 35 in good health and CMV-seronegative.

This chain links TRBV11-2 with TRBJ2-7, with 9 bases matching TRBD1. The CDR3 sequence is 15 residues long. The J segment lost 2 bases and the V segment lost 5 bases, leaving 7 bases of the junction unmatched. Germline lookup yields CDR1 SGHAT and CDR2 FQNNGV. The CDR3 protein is CASSGYRGLPYEQYF. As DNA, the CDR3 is TGTGCCAGCAGCGGGTACAGGGGGCTACCCTACGAGCAGTACTTC.

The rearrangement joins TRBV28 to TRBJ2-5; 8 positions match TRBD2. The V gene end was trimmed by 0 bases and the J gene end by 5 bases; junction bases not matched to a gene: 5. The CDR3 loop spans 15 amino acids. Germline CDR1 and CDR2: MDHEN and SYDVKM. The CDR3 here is CASSLWGLGSETQYF. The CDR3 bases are TGTGCCAGCAGTTTATGGGGACTAGGGTCGGAGACCCAGTACTTC.

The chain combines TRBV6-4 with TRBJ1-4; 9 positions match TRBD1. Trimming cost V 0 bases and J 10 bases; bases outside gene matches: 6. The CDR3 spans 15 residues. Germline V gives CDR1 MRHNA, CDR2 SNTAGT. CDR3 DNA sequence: TGTGCCAGCAGTGACTCGGACAGGGGCGCGGTAAAACTGTTTTTT. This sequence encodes CASSDSDRGAVKLFF.

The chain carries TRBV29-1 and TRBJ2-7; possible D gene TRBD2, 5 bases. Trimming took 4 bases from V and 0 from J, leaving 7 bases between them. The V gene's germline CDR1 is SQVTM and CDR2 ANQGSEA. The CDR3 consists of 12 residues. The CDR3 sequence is CSVGGSSYEQYF. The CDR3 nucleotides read TGCAGCGTTGGTGGGAGCTCCTACGAGCAGTACTTC.

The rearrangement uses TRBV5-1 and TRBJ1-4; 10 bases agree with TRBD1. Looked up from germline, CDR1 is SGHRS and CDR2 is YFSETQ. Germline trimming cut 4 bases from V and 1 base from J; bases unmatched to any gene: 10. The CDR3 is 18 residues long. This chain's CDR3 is CASSLPGQGSLTNEKLFF. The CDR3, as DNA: TGCGCCAGCAGCCTACCGGGACAGGGGAGCCTAACTAATGAAAAACTGTTTTTT.

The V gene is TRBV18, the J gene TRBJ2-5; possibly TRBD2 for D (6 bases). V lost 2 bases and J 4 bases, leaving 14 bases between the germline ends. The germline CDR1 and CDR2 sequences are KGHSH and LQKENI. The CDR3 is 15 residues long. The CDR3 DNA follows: TGTGCCAGCTCACCAGGCGGGATAGTTGGAGAGACCCAGTACTTC. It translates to CASSPGGIVGETQYF.

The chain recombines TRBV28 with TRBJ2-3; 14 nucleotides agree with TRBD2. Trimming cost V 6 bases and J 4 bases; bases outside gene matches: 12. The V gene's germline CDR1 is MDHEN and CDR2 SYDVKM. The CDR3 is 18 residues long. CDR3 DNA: TGTGCCAGCAGGACTAGGACTAGCGGGAGGAGGGTTCCAGATACGCAGTATTTT. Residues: CASRTRTSGRRVPDTQYF.

CDR3 residues: CASSAGQGLFTGELFF. CDR3 DNA: TGTGCCAGCAGCGCCGGACAGGGCCTGTTCACCGGGGAGCTGTTTTTT. The rearrangement links TRBV5-4 to TRBJ2-2; 8 bases are shared with TRBD1. This CDR3 comprises 16 residues. V was pared by 4 bases and J by 4 bases, with 9 bases of the junction left unmatched. Germline V gene sequence: CDR1 SGHNT, CDR2 YYREEE (reference sequence).

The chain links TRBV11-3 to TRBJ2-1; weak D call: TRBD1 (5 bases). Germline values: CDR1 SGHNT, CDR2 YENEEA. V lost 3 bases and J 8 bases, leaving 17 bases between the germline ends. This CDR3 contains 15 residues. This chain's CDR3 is CASSLGLLPQDEQFF. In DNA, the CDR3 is TGTGCCAGCAGCTTGGGGCTACTCCCTCAGGATGAGCAGTTCTTC.

The CDR3 region has the DNA TGCAGCGTTGTAAGTGGCCGTTGGGCCATTCAGTACTTC. It codes for CSVVSGRWAIQYF. The J gene is TRBJ2-4, the V gene TRBV29-1; D remains ambiguous. With 4 bases removed from V and 9 bases from J, the gap between germline ends came to 16 bases. Germline CDR1 SQVTM, CDR2 ANQGSEA. This CDR3 spans 13 amino acids.

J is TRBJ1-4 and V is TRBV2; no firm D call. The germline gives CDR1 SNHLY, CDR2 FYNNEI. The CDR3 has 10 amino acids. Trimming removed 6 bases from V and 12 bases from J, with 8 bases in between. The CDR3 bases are TGTGCCAGCAGGACCGAGGAACTGTTTTTT. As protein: CASRTEELFF.

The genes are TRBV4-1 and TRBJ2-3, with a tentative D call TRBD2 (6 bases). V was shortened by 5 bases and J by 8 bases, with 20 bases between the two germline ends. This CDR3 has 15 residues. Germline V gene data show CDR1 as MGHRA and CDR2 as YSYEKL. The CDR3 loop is CASSYYSGAAATQYF. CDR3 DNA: TGCGCCAGCAGCTACTATAGCGGAGCAGCGGCTACGCAGTATTTT.

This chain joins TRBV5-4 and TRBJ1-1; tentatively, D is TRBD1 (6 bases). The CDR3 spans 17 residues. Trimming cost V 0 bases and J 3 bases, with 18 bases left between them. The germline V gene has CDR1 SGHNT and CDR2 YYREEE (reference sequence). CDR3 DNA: TGTGCCAGCAGCTTGGCGGTTCCGGGGGCGGGGGACACTGAAGCTTTCTTT. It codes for CASSLAVPGAGDTEAFF. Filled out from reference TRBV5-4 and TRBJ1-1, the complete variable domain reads ETGVTQSPTHLIKTRGQQVTLRCSSQSGHNTVSWYQQALGQGPQFIFQYYREEENGRGNFPPRFSGLQFPNYSSELNVNALELDDSALYLCASSLAVPGAGDTEAFFGQGTRLTVV.

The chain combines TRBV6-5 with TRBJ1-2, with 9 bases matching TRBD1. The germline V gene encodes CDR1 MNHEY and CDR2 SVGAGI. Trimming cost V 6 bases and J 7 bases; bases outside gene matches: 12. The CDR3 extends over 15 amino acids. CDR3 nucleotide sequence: TGTGCCAGCAGCCGCACGACACAGGGGGCGGGTGGCTACACCTTC. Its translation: CASSRTTQGAGGYTF.

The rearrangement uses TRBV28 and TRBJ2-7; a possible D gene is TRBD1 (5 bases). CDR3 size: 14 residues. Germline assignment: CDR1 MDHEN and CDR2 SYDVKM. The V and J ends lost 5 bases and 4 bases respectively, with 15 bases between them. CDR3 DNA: TGTGCCAGCAGTCCCATCACTACAGGTTACGAGCAGTACTTC. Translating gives CASSPITTGYEQYF.

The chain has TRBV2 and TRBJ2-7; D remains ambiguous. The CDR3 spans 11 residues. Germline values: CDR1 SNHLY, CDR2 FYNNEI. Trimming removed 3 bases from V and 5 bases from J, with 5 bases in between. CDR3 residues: CASSDSDEQYF. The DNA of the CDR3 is TGTGCCAGCAGTGACTCGGACGAGCAGTACTTC.

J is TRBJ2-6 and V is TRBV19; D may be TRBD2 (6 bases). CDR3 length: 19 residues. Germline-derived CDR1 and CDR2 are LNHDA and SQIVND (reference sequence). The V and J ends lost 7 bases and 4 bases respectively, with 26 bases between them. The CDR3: CASMFRGISAAGGANVLTF. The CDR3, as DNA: TGTGCCAGTATGTTTCGGGGGATCTCGGCGGCAGGGGGGGCCAACGTCCTGACTTTC.

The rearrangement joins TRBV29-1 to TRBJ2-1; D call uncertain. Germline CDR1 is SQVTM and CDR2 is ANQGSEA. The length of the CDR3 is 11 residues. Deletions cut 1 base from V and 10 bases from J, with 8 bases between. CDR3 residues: CSVEGGPEQFF. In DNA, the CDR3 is TGCAGCGTTGAAGGAGGCCCAGAGCAGTTCTTC.

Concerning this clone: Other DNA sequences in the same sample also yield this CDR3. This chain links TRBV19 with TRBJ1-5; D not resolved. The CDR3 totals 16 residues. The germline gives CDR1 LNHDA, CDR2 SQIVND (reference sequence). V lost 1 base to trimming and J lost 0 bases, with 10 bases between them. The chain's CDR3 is CASSIGAVYSNQPQHF. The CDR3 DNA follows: TGTGCCAGTAGTATAGGGGCCGTTTATAGCAATCAGCCCCAGCATTTT.

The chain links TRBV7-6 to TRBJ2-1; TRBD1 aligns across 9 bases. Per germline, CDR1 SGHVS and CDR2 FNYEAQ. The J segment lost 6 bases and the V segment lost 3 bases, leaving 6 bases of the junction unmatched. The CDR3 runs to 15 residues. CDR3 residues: CASSLITGGFNEQFF. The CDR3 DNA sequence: TGTGCCAGCAGCTTGATAACAGGGGGCTTCAATGAGCAGTTCTTC.

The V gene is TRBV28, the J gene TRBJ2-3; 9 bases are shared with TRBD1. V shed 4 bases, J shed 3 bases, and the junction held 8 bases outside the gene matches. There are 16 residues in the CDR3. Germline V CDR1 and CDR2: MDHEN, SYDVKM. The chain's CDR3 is CASSSPPGQGTDTQYF. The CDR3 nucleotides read TGTGCCAGCAGTTCCCCGCCGGGACAGGGTACAGATACGCAGTATTTT.

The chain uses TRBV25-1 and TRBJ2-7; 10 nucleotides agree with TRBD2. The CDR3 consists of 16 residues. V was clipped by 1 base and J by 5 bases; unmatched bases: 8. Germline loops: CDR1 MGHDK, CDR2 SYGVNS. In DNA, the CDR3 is TGTGCCAGCAGTGAATCTCTAGCGGGAGCAGCTGACGAGCAGTACTTC. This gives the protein CASSESLAGAADEQYF.

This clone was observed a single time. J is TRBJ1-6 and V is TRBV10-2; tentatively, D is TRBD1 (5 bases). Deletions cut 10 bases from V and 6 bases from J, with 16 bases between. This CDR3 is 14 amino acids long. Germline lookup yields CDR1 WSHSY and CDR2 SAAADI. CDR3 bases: TGCGCCACAACCAAGGGGATTGTTAATTCACCCCTCCACTTT. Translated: CATTKGIVNSPLHF.

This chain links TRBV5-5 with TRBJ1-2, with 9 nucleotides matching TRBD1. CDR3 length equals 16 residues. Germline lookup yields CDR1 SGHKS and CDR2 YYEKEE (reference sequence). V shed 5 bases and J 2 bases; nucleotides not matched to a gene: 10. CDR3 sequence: CASSKQGASLNYGYTF. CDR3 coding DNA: TGTGCCAGCAGTAAACAGGGGGCTTCTCTCAACTATGGCTACACCTTC.

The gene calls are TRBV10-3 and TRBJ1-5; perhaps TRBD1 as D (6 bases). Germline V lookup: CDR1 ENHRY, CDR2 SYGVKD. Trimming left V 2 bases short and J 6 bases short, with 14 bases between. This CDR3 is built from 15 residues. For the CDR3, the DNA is TGTGCCATCAGTGAGGGCCAGGGGATGAGTCAGCCCCAGCATTTT. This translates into CAISEGQGMSQPQHF.